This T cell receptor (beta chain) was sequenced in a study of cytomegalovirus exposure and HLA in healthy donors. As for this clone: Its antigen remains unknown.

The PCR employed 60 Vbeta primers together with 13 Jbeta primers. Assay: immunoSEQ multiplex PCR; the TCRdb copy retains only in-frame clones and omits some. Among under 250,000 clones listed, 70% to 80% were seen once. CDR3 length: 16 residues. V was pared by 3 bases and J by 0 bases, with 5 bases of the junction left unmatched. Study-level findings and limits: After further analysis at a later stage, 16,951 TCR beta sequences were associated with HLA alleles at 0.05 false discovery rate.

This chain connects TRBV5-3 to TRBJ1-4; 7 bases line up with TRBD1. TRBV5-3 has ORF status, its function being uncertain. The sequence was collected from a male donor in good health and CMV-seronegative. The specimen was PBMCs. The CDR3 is CARSSGTDATNEKLFF. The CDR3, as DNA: TGTGCCAGAAGCTCGGGGACAGATGCAACTAATGAAAAACTGTTTTTT.